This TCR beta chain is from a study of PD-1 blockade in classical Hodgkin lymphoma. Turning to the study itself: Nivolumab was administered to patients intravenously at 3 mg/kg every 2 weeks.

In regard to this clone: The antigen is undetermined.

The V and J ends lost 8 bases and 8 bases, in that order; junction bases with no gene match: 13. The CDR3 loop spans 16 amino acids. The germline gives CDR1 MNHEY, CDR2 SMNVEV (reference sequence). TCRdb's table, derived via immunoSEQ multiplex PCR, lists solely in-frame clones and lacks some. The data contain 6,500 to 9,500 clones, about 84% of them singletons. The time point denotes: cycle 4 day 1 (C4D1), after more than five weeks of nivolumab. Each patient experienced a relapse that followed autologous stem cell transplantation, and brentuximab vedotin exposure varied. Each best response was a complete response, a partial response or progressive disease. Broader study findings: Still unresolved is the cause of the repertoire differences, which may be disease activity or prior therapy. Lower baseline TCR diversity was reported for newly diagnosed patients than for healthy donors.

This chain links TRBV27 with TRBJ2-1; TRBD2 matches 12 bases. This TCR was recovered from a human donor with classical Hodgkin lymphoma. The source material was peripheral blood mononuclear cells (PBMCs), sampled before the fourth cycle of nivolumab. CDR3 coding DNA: TGTGCCAGCGTTGGAGCTAGCGGGGGGGCCTTTTATGAGCAGTTCTTC. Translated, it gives CASVGASGGAFYEQFF.